The 10 T cell receptor beta chains below were found in one sample sequenced in a study of fetal regulatory T cell absence and autoimmunity. Method: immunoSEQ multiplex PCR; TCRdb's copy keeps in-frame clones and lacks some. The repertoire holds some 50,000 clones, about 79% seen once, with less than 0.5% in the top ten. The specimen sequenced was cord blood. All receptors come from a newborn boy with IPEX syndrome.

The V gene is TRBV7-8, the J gene TRBJ2-1; a possible D gene is TRBD2 (6 bases). This CDR3 spans 13 amino acids. The V gene lost 3 bases and the J gene lost 4 bases, with 7 bases spanning the gap. CDR1 and CDR2 from the germline V gene are SGHVS and FQNEAQ. The CDR3 region has the DNA TGTGCCAGCAGCTTGACTAGTTACAATGAGCAGTTCTTC. It is translated as CASSLTSYNEQFF.

The chain is built from TRBV5-4 and TRBJ2-1, with TRBD1 identical over 10 bases. Losses at the gene ends were 3 bases for V and 8 bases for J; bases not matched to a gene: 2. The CDR3 totals 13 residues. Looked up from germline, CDR1 is SGHNT and CDR2 is YYREEE (reference sequence). CDR3 region: CASSSTGGDEQFF. The CDR3, as DNA: TGTGCCAGCAGCTCGACAGGGGGCGATGAGCAGTTCTTC.

This chain connects TRBV5-3 to TRBJ2-2; 12 nucleotides agree with TRBD2. TRBV5-3 is an ORF, and what it does is uncertain. Trimming at V came to 0 bases and at J to 1 base, leaving 1 base not matched to a gene. The CDR3 consists of 17 residues. The CDR3 sequence is CARSLGTSGVNTGELFF. In DNA, the CDR3 is TGTGCCAGAAGCTTGGGGACTAGCGGGGTGAACACCGGGGAGCTGTTTTTT.

The chain employs TRBV6-1 and TRBJ2-1, with D unresolved. The germline gives CDR1 MNHNS, CDR2 SASEGT. This CDR3 has 14 amino acids. V lost 0 bases and J 0 bases, leaving 3 bases between the germline ends. The CDR3 nucleotides are TGTGCCAGCAGTGAAGCGAGCTCCTACAATGAGCAGTTCTTC. Protein: CASSEASSYNEQFF.

V is TRBV16 and J is TRBJ2-7; possibly TRBD2 for D (6 bases). Trimming took 4 bases from V and 5 from J, leaving 18 bases between them. Per germline, CDR1 KGHSY and CDR2 FQNENV. The CDR3 contains 15 residues. DNA of the CDR3: TGTGCCAGCAGCCCCCTATGGTCCGGGGAGGACGAGCAGTACTTC. Translation gives CASSPLWSGEDEQYF.

The chain uses TRBV4-3 and TRBJ2-5; TRBD2 aligns across 9 bases. CDR3 length equals 17 residues. Germline CDR1 LGHNA, CDR2 YSLEER. V lost 1 base and J lost 2; bases outside the gene matches: 8. The CDR3 DNA sequence: TGCGCCAGCAGCCAAGTGATAGCGGGGGTAGGGCAAGAGACCCAGTACTTC. Its protein is CASSQVIAGVGQETQYF.

V and J are TRBV30 and TRBJ1-1; tentatively, D is TRBD1 (5 bases). The ends were cut back, 3 bases at V and 4 bases at J, with 18 bases in the middle. Germline V gene sequence: CDR1 GTSNPN, CDR2 SVGIG (reference sequence). The CDR3 sequence is 15 residues long. For the CDR3, the DNA is TGTGCCTGGAGCACCACGATGCTGGGGGTCACTGAAGCTTTCTTT. Translated, it gives CAWSTTMLGVTEAFF.

The chain uses TRBV21-1 and TRBJ2-4. TRBV21-1 is a pseudogene segment. This CDR3 is built from 19 residues. The CDR3 reads CASSKGPFMTGQAKNIQYF. CDR3 nucleotides: TGTGCCAGCAGCAAAGGCCCCTTTATGACGGGCCAAGCCAAGAACATTCAGTACTTC.

V usage is TRBV7-9 and J usage is TRBJ2-1; TRBD2 aligns across 8 bases. CDR1 is SEHNR and CDR2 is FQNEAQ in the germline V gene (reference sequence). V lost 2 bases, J lost 6 bases, and 6 bases stayed unmatched. The CDR3 loop spans 15 amino acids. The CDR3: CASSLRRGGLNEQFF. DNA of the CDR3: TGTGCCAGCAGCTTACGACGGGGGGGCCTCAATGAGCAGTTCTTC.

The chain employs TRBV11-2 and TRBJ2-1; D possibly corresponds to TRBD2 (5 bases). Trimming removed 1 base at V and 10 bases at J, with 23 bases between. The germline gives CDR1 SGHAT, CDR2 FQNNGV. This CDR3 is built from 17 residues. CDR3 protein: CASSLVGEATSGREQFF. The DNA for the CDR3 is TGTGCCAGCAGCTTAGTTGGAGAAGCGACCAGCGGCAGGGAGCAGTTCTTC.